The clone carrying this T cell receptor beta chain showed up just once. The data originate from a study of blood T cell repertoires in COVID-19. Study as a whole: T cells, B-cell-depleted T cells, or PBMCs supplied cDNA or gDNA.

The CDR3 runs 13 residues. Germline V lookup: CDR1 MNHEY, CDR2 SVGAGI. V was shortened by 4 bases and J by 8 bases, with 12 bases between the two germline ends. Profiled with immunoSEQ multiplex PCR; TCRdb holds only in-frame clones, not every one. The sample has 300,000 or so clones; about 90% are singletons. The source of this sequence is a man younger than 30 who had recovered from COVID-19. The chain has TRBV6-5 and TRBJ2-1; D unclear. The sequenced sample consisted of peripheral blood. The DNA for the CDR3 is TGTGCCAGCAGTTTCGGCCGTCGGGATGAGCAGTTCTTC. This translates into CASSFGRRDEQFF.